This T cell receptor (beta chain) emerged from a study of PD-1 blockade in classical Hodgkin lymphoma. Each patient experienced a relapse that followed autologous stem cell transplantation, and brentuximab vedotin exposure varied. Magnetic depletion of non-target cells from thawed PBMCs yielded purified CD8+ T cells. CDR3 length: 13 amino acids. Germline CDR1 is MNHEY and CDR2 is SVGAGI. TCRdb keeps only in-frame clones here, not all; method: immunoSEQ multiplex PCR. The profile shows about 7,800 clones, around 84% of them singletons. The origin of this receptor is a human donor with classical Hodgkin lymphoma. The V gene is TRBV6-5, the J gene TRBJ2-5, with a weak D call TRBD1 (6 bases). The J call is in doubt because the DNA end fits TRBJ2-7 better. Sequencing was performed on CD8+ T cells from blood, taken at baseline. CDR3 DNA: TGTGCCAGCAGAAACAGGGTACCCTACGAGCAGTACTTC. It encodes CASRNRVPYEQYF.